This is a list of T cell receptor beta chains from one sample in a study of shared clonotypes between healthy human individuals. Only in-frame clones appear in the TCRdb table, and some are missing; sequencing was by immunoSEQ multiplex PCR. The sample carries roughly 600,000 clones, 95% to 98% recorded once. What was sequenced was naive CD8+ T cells sorted from blood. The receptors derive from a man in his thirties or forties in good health. Each CDR3 is given with its conserved first and last residue. The D gene is left open where the match is weak. Rows give clone size only sometimes, using once, few, many, or a class for an expanded clone.

clone size: .; D gene: .; V gene: TRBV5-1; J gene: TRBJ2-7; CDR3 DNA: TGCGCCAGCAGCTACACACCCCCCGCGGCCTACGAGCAGTACTTC; CDR3 protein: CASSYTPPAAYEQYF
clone size: once; D gene: .; V gene: TRBV6-1; J gene: TRBJ1-5; CDR3 DNA: TGTGCCAGCGGGGGGCTAGATCAGCCCCAGCATTTT; CDR3 protein: CASGGLDQPQHF
clone size: .; D gene: .; V gene: TRBV29-1; J gene: TRBJ1-2; CDR3 DNA: TGCAGCGTTGAAGACACCTCTAACTATGGCTACACCTTC; CDR3 protein: CSVEDTSNYGYTF
clone size: .; D gene: TRBD1; V gene: TRBV6-5; J gene: TRBJ2-1; CDR3 DNA: TGTGCCAGCAGCACCGGGACAGCAGGATACAATGAGCAGTTCTTC; CDR3 protein: CASSTGTAGYNEQFF
clone size: .; D gene: .; V gene: TRBV29-1; J gene: TRBJ2-7; CDR3 DNA: TGCAGCGTTGAAATAGGAGGCTCCTACGAGCAGTACTTC; CDR3 protein: CSVEIGGSYEQYF
clone size: .; D gene: TRBD2; V gene: TRBV29-1; J gene: TRBJ2-2; CDR3 DNA: TGCAGCGTTGTAGCGGGAGGAGGTCCCGGGGAGCTGTTTTTT; CDR3 protein: CSVVAGGGPGELFF
clone size: .; D gene: TRBD2; V gene: TRBV7-9; J gene: TRBJ2-1; CDR3 DNA: TGTGCCAGCAGGACTAGCGGGGGATCCTACAATGAGCAGTTCTTC; CDR3 protein: CASRTSGGSYNEQFF
clone size: .; D gene: TRBD1; V gene: TRBV7-2; J gene: TRBJ2-7; CDR3 DNA: TGTGCCAGCAGCTTCCGGGGACAGACATCCTACGAGCAGTACTTC; CDR3 protein: CASSFRGQTSYEQYF
clone size: .; D gene: .; V gene: TRBV9; J gene: TRBJ2-7; CDR3 DNA: TGTGCCAGCAGCGTTGGGGTAGCGGTAAACTACGAGCAGTACTTC; CDR3 protein: CASSVGVAVNYEQYF
clone size: .; D gene: .; V gene: TRBV11-2; J gene: TRBJ1-5; CDR3 DNA: TGTGCCAGCAGCGAGACAGAGGACAATCAGCCCCAGCATTTT; CDR3 protein: CASSETEDNQPQHF
clone size: .; D gene: .; V gene: TRBV5-6; J gene: TRBJ1-5; CDR3 DNA: TGTGCCAGCAGCCCATACGACTTGCCCAATCAGCCCCAGCATTTT; CDR3 protein: CASSPYDLPNQPQHF
clone size: .; D gene: .; V gene: TRBV6-5; J gene: TRBJ2-1; CDR3 DNA: TGTGCCAGCAGTTGGATCGGGAGAGGGTACAATGAGCAGTTCTTC; CDR3 protein: CASSWIGRGYNEQFF
clone size: once; D gene: TRBD2; V gene: TRBV5-1; J gene: TRBJ2-7; CDR3 DNA: TGCGCCAGCAGCAGGACTAGCGGGGACTCCTACGAGCAGTACTTC; CDR3 protein: CASSRTSGDSYEQYF
clone size: .; D gene: .; V gene: TRBV4-3; J gene: TRBJ2-3; CDR3 DNA: TGCGCCAGCAGCCAAGATAATCTCCGCACAGATACGCAGTATTTT; CDR3 protein: CASSQDNLRTDTQYF
clone size: .; D gene: TRBD1; V gene: TRBV19; J gene: TRBJ2-7; CDR3 DNA: TGTGCCAGTAGCCGGGACAGGGCCACCTACGAGCAGTACTTC; CDR3 protein: CASSRDRATYEQYF
clone size: .; D gene: .; V gene: TRBV7-9; J gene: TRBJ2-1; CDR3 DNA: TGTGCCAGCAGCTTAAATAGGGGAGATGAGCAGTTCTTC; CDR3 protein: CASSLNRGDEQFF
clone size: .; D gene: .; V gene: TRBV4-1; J gene: TRBJ2-2; CDR3 DNA: TGCGCCAGCAGCCAAGGGGGGAGCTGGACCACCGGGGAGCTGTTTTTT; CDR3 protein: CASSQGGSWTTGELFF
clone size: once; D gene: TRBD1; V gene: TRBV27; J gene: TRBJ1-5; CDR3 DNA: TGTGCCAGCAGGCCTTATACAGGGGCCAATCAGCCCCAGCATTTT; CDR3 protein: CASRPYTGANQPQHF
clone size: .; D gene: .; V gene: TRBV6-1; J gene: TRBJ2-6; CDR3 DNA: TGTGCCAGCAGTGAATGGGGGGTTGGGGCCAACGTCCTGACTTTC; CDR3 protein: CASSEWGVGANVLTF
clone size: .; D gene: TRBD1; V gene: TRBV2; J gene: TRBJ2-3; CDR3 DNA: TGTGCCAGCAGTCCCAGGGGGTTGAGCACAGATACGCAGTATTTT; CDR3 protein: CASSPRGLSTDTQYF
clone size: .; D gene: .; V gene: TRBV28; J gene: TRBJ2-7; CDR3 DNA: TGTGCCAGCAGTTTAGGCGAGCAGTACTTC; CDR3 protein: CASSLGEQYF
clone size: .; D gene: .; V gene: TRBV7-8; J gene: TRBJ2-7; CDR3 DNA: TGTGCCAGCAGCGCTACCGTAGCGGACGCCTACGAGCAGTACTTC; CDR3 protein: CASSATVADAYEQYF
clone size: .; D gene: TRBD1; V gene: TRBV5-1; J gene: TRBJ2-7; CDR3 DNA: TGCGCCAGCAGCTTACCGGGACAGGGGATATACGAGCAGTACTTC; CDR3 protein: CASSLPGQGIYEQYF
clone size: .; D gene: TRBD1; V gene: TRBV27; J gene: TRBJ1-5; CDR3 DNA: TGTGCCAGCAGCCCACAGGGGCTCGGTCAGCCCCAGCATTTT; CDR3 protein: CASSPQGLGQPQHF
clone size: .; D gene: .; V gene: TRBV19; J gene: TRBJ2-7; CDR3 DNA: TGTGCCAGTAGCCCCTCTGGGACGGCAGGGGACGAGCAGTACTTC; CDR3 protein: CASSPSGTAGDEQYF
clone size: .; D gene: .; V gene: TRBV19; J gene: TRBJ2-7; CDR3 DNA: TGTGCCAGTAGTGATATGCGGGGCGAGCAGTACTTC; CDR3 protein: CASSDMRGEQYF
clone size: .; D gene: TRBD1; V gene: TRBV2; J gene: TRBJ2-2; CDR3 DNA: TGTGCCAGCAGTGACTGGACAGGGGGCACCGGGGAGCTGTTTTTT; CDR3 protein: CASSDWTGGTGELFF
clone size: .; D gene: TRBD2; V gene: TRBV4-1; J gene: TRBJ2-1; CDR3 DNA: TGCGCCAGCAGCCAACCCACTAGCGAGTACAATGAGCAGTTCTTC; CDR3 protein: CASSQPTSEYNEQFF
clone size: .; D gene: TRBD2; V gene: TRBV7-6; J gene: TRBJ2-7; CDR3 DNA: TGTGCCAGCAGTCGTAGCGGGAGCCCCTACGAGCAGTACTTC; CDR3 protein: CASSRSGSPYEQYF
clone size: .; D gene: .; V gene: TRBV14; J gene: TRBJ2-7; CDR3 DNA: TGTGCCAGCAGCCCCTGGACGGGAGCCTACGAGCAGTACTTC; CDR3 protein: CASSPWTGAYEQYF
clone size: .; D gene: .; V gene: TRBV5-1; J gene: TRBJ2-7; CDR3 DNA: TGCGCCAGCAGCCTCGGGAGCCCAGGGCCCTACGAGCAGTACTTC; CDR3 protein: CASSLGSPGPYEQYF
clone size: once; D gene: .; V gene: TRBV5-6; J gene: TRBJ1-2; CDR3 DNA: TGTGCCAGCAGCTTGGGGACCGGGACACTTCTTTCCTATGGCTACACCTTC; CDR3 protein: CASSLGTGTLLSYGYTF
clone size: .; D gene: TRBD1; V gene: TRBV9; J gene: TRBJ2-5; CDR3 DNA: TGTGCCAGCAGCTTTCCACAGGGGAGTGATGAGACCCAGTACTTC; CDR3 protein: CASSFPQGSDETQYF
clone size: .; D gene: TRBD1; V gene: TRBV10-3; J gene: TRBJ1-5; CDR3 DNA: TGTGCCACGACAGACAGGGAGAATCAGCCCCAGCATTTT; CDR3 protein: CATTDRENQPQHF
clone size: .; D gene: TRBD2; V gene: TRBV7-2; J gene: TRBJ2-5; CDR3 DNA: TGTGCCAGCAGCTTGCTAGCGGGAGTGTGGGAGACCCAGTACTTC; CDR3 protein: CASSLLAGVWETQYF
clone size: .; D gene: TRBD1; V gene: TRBV11-2; J gene: TRBJ2-7; CDR3 DNA: TGTGCCAGCAGCTCTGGGACAGGGGGCTCCTACGAGCAGTACTTC; CDR3 protein: CASSSGTGGSYEQYF
clone size: .; D gene: .; V gene: TRBV30; J gene: TRBJ1-4; CDR3 DNA: TGTGCCCTTATCCAGGGGTCCGGGGAAAAACTGTTTTTT; CDR3 protein: CALIQGSGEKLFF
clone size: .; D gene: .; V gene: TRBV29-1; J gene: TRBJ2-2; CDR3 DNA: TGCAGCGTTGAAGATTCCGGGGAGCTGTTTTTT; CDR3 protein: CSVEDSGELFF
clone size: .; D gene: .; V gene: TRBV7-8; J gene: TRBJ2-3; CDR3 DNA: TGTGCCAGCAGCTTAGGCTTGGCCTCCACAGATACGCAGTATTTT; CDR3 protein: CASSLGLASTDTQYF
clone size: .; D gene: .; V gene: TRBV7-8; J gene: TRBJ2-7; CDR3 DNA: TGTGCCAGCAGCTTAGGCCCAGGGGAGTCCTACGAGCAGTACTTC; CDR3 protein: CASSLGPGESYEQYF
clone size: .; D gene: .; V gene: TRBV7-3; J gene: TRBJ2-2; CDR3 DNA: TGTGCCAGCAGCCCCCTCGCCGGAGCGAACACCGGGGAGCTGTTTTTT; CDR3 protein: CASSPLAGANTGELFF
clone size: .; D gene: TRBD2; V gene: TRBV7-6; J gene: TRBJ2-1; CDR3 DNA: TGTGCCAGCAGCTTAAGGTTGGGTGCGGGAGGGCGGAATGAGCAGTTCTTC; CDR3 protein: CASSLRLGAGGRNEQFF
clone size: .; D gene: .; V gene: TRBV7-6; J gene: TRBJ2-7; CDR3 DNA: TGTGCCAGCAGCTTAGAGTCCGTTGGCGAGCAGTACTTC; CDR3 protein: CASSLESVGEQYF
clone size: .; D gene: .; V gene: TRBV12-2; J gene: TRBJ2-7; CDR3 DNA: TGTGCAAGTCGCTTCCCTGGACTTATTTACGAGCAGTACTTC; CDR3 protein: CASRFPGLIYEQYF
clone size: .; D gene: TRBD1; V gene: TRBV30; J gene: TRBJ2-3; CDR3 DNA: TGTGCCTGGAGTGTAGTGGGACAGGGACCAGATACGCAGTATTTT; CDR3 protein: CAWSVVGQGPDTQYF
clone size: .; D gene: .; V gene: TRBV5-1; J gene: TRBJ2-1; CDR3 DNA: TGCGCCAGCAGCTTAGTAAGGCAGAACAATGAGCAGTTCTTC; CDR3 protein: CASSLVRQNNEQFF
clone size: .; D gene: TRBD1; V gene: TRBV5-6; J gene: TRBJ1-2; CDR3 DNA: TGTGCCAGCAGTCCCGGGACAGCCGCCGGCTATGGCTACACCTTC; CDR3 protein: CASSPGTAAGYGYTF